This passage covers 20 T cell receptor beta chains from one sample sequenced in a study of CD8+CD57+ T cells in acquired aplastic anemia. Genomic DNA provided the template from which TCR beta VDJ and CDR3 profiles were obtained. TCRdb called the reads again in MiXCR, with one record for every CDR3 protein. The sample consists of fewer than 200,000 distinct CDR3 sequences, about 48% of them appearing once. The sample was sorted CD4+, CD8+, or CD8+CD57+ T cells (not recorded which) from PBMCs. The origin of the receptors is a human donor in good health.

Concerning this clonotype itself: A read error may account for a junction end that differs from germline. The chain joins TRBV9 to TRBJ2-7, with a tentative D call TRBD2 (5 bases). Germline V gene data show CDR1 as SGDLS and CDR2 as YYNGEE. CDR3 length equals 16 residues. The CDR3 loop reads CANSAEDGPSSYEQYF. The CDR3 DNA sequence: TGTGCCAACAGCGCGGAGGACGGCCCGAGCTCCTACGAGCAGTACTTC.

The rearrangement joins TRBV19 to TRBJ2-7; 8 nucleotides line up with TRBD1. The length of the CDR3 is 13 residues. Losses at the gene ends were 3 bases for V and 4 bases for J; bases not matched to a gene: 2. In germline, CDR1 is LNHDA, CDR2 SQIVND (reference sequence). The CDR3 sequence: CASSIDRGYEQYF. Written as DNA, the CDR3 is TGTGCCAGTAGTATCGACAGGGGATACGAGCAGTACTTC.

The chain couples TRBV5-1 to TRBJ1-1; no reliable D call. The CDR3 covers 14 residues. Trimming took 0 bases from V and 4 from J, leaving 10 bases between them. Germline assignment: CDR1 SGHRS and CDR2 YFSETQ. The CDR3 spells CASSLGSVPTEAFF. Written as DNA, the CDR3 is TGCGCCAGCAGCTTGGGATCGGTTCCCACTGAAGCTTTCTTT.

The CDR3 DNA follows: TGCAGTGCTGATTGGGGGAACGAGCAGTACTTC. Protein product: CSADWGNEQYF. The chain is built from TRBV20-1 and TRBJ2-7; D assignment may be TRBD1 or TRBD2 (5 bases each). The CDR3 covers 11 residues. Germline loops: CDR1 DFQATT, CDR2 SNEGSKA (reference sequence). V lost 5 bases and J 5 bases, leaving 10 bases between the germline ends.

At least ten counts were recorded for this clonotype. The chain employs TRBV7-2 and TRBJ2-7; 12 bases align to TRBD2. Losses at the gene ends were 6 bases for V and 3 bases for J; bases not matched to a gene: 3. This CDR3 is built from 14 residues. Germline lookup yields CDR1 SGHTA and CDR2 FQGNSA. CDR3 nucleotide sequence: TGTGCCAGCAGACCGGGACTAGCGGGCTACGAGCAGTACTTC. As protein: CASRPGLAGYEQYF.

This clonotype was counted ten times or more. This chain connects TRBV12-3 or TRBV12-4 to TRBJ2-5; either TRBD1 or TRBD2 may supply D (6 bases each). Trimming pared 10 bases from V and 1 base from J, leaving 13 bases between. The CDR3 totals 13 residues. The CDR3 nucleotides are TGTGCCACCGGGGGCGGGGCCCAAGAGACCCAGTACTTC. Its translation is CATGGGAQETQYF.

This clonotype showed up just once. J is TRBJ2-7 and V is TRBV2, with D possibly TRBD2 on 6 matching bases. The germline V gene has CDR1 SNHLY and CDR2 FYNNEI. With 5 bases removed from V and 5 bases from J, the gap between germline ends came to 16 bases. This CDR3 contains 14 residues. CDR3 in DNA: TGTGCCAGCAGTTCCCAATACGGGAGAAACGAGCAGTACTTC. Protein sequence: CASSSQYGRNEQYF.

This chain joins TRBV14 and TRBJ2-3, with D uncertain. Trimming cost V 1 base and J 3 bases, with 5 bases left between them. CDR1 SGHDN and CDR2 FVKESK come from the germline V gene. This CDR3 region has 13 residues. The CDR3 sequence is CASSQGLTDTQYF. CDR3 sequence (DNA): TGTGCCAGCAGCCAAGGATTAACAGATACGCAGTATTTT.

The chain carries TRBV18 and TRBJ1-1; D is undetermined. The V end was cut by 4 bases, the J end by 2 bases, with 11 bases between. Germline-derived CDR1 and CDR2 are KGHSH and LQKENI. The CDR3 is 14 amino acids. The CDR3 sequence is CASSQPSLNTEAFF. The CDR3 nucleotides read TGTGCCAGCTCACAGCCCTCGCTCAACACTGAAGCTTTCTTT.

This clonotype was seen ten or more times. This rearrangement joins TRBV5-1 to TRBJ1-2; no reliable D call. The V gene lost 2 bases and the J gene lost 7 bases, with 15 bases spanning the gap. This CDR3 is 14 amino acids long. The germline V gene has CDR1 SGHRS and CDR2 YFSETQ. The CDR3, as DNA: TGCGCCAGCAGCTTAGGACTGTCCGAGGCTGGCTACACCTTC. It specifies CASSLGLSEAGYTF.

The V call is TRBV7-9, the J call TRBJ1-2, with D maybe TRBD1 (6 bases). Germline CDR1 reads SEHNR; CDR2 reads FQNEAQ (reference sequence). This CDR3 is built from 13 residues. V lost 1 base and J 5 bases, leaving 8 bases between the germline ends. The CDR3 loop is CASSLGDTYGYTF. CDR3 in DNA: TGTGCCAGCAGCTTAGGGGACACTTATGGCTACACCTTC.

This clonotype has a count of ten or more. This rearrangement joins TRBV7-2 to TRBJ2-2, with 10 bases fitting TRBD2. V shed 3 bases and J 2 bases; nucleotides not matched to a gene: 3. This CDR3 is built from 16 residues. Per the germline V gene, CDR1 is SGHTA and CDR2 is FQGNSA. The DNA of the CDR3 is TGTGCCAGCAGCTTCGGGACTAGCGCTAACACCGGGGAGCTGTTTTTT. Its translation: CASSFGTSANTGELFF.

This clonotype occurred many times. The V gene is TRBV19, the J gene TRBJ2-7, with 10 bases lining up with TRBD1. The CDR3 totals 14 residues. V shed 3 bases, J shed 3 bases, and the junction held 2 bases outside the gene matches. Germline V gene sequence: CDR1 LNHDA, CDR2 SQIVND (reference sequence). CDR3 protein: CASSIGTGVYEQYF. The CDR3 bases are TGTGCCAGTAGTATCGGGACAGGGGTCTACGAGCAGTACTTC.

At least ten counts were recorded for this clonotype. The rearrangement links TRBV10-3 to TRBJ1-6; 10 bases agree with TRBD1. The CDR3 is 16 amino acids. V shed 0 bases and J 10 bases; nucleotides not matched to a gene: 6. CDR1 is ENHRY, CDR2 SYGVKD, per germline. The CDR3 DNA is TGTGCCATCAGTGAGTCGGGACAGGGGAGAGGCTCACCCCTCCACTTT. Protein sequence: CAISESGQGRGSPLHF.

About this clonotype itself: A much larger clone lies one base from this, so it may be a read error. J is TRBJ2-7 and V is TRBV5-5; 9 bases match TRBD1. This CDR3 has 14 residues. From germline, CDR1 is SGHKS and CDR2 YYEKEE (reference sequence). The CDR3 loop is CTSRLGQGTYEQYF. The CDR3 bases are TGTACCAGCAGACTTGGACAGGGGACCTACGAGCAGTACTTC.

The chain combines TRBV13 with TRBJ1-3; D not certain. CDR3 length: 15 amino acids. Germline V gene sequence: CDR1 PRHDT, CDR2 FYEKMQ (reference sequence). The V and J ends lost 3 bases and 2 bases respectively, with 11 bases between them. CDR3 region: CASSFTLVTGNTIYF. CDR3 nucleotides: TGTGCCAGCAGCTTCACGTTGGTTACTGGAAACACCATATATTTT.

V and J are TRBV19 and TRBJ2-1; TRBD2 might be the D (5 bases). The CDR3 loop spans 13 amino acids. Per germline, CDR1 LNHDA and CDR2 SQIVND (reference sequence). V lost 6 bases and J lost 7, with 13 bases in between. The DNA for the CDR3 is TGTGCCAGTAGATCGGTCCCGGGAAATGAGCAGTTCTTC. It translates to CASRSVPGNEQFF.

This clonotype came up a few times. This chain connects TRBV11-2 to TRBJ1-4; D gene uncertain. This CDR3 is built from 16 residues. Germline loops: CDR1 SGHAT, CDR2 FQNNGV. Trimming cost V 0 bases and J 0 bases, with 8 bases left between them. CDR3 nucleotides: TGTGCCAGCAGCTTAGATCGACGGACAACTAATGAAAAACTGTTTTTT. It translates to CASSLDRRTTNEKLFF. Filled out from reference TRBV11-2 and TRBJ1-4, the complete variable domain reads EAGVAQSPRYKIIEKRQSVAFWCNPISGHATLYWYQQILGQGPKLLIQFQNNGVVDDSQLPKDRFSAERLKGVDSTLKIQPAKLEDSAVYLCASSLDRRTTNEKLFFGSGTQLSVL.

V and J are TRBV2 and TRBJ2-7; the match to TRBD1 covers 10 bases. Trimming at V came to 4 bases and at J to 6 bases, leaving 9 bases not matched to a gene. The length of the CDR3 is 15 residues. CDR1 and CDR2 from the germline V gene are SNHLY and FYNNEI. CDR3 nucleotides: TGTGCCAGCAGTGTCCCGACAGGGGGCTTAGGCGAGCAGTACTTC. Translation: CASSVPTGGLGEQYF.

This clonotype was observed many times. This chain connects TRBV7-2 to TRBJ2-3; possibly TRBD2 for D (5 bases). CDR3 size: 15 residues. The V end was cut by 5 bases, the J end by 2 bases, with 14 bases between. Per the germline V gene, CDR1 is SGHTA and CDR2 is FQGNSA. The CDR3 loop reads CASSPTGSPTDTQYF. CDR3 sequence (DNA): TGTGCCAGCAGCCCTACGGGAAGTCCCACAGATACGCAGTATTTT.